This T cell receptor beta chain was recovered during a study of graft-versus-host responses after intestinal transplantation. Study at large: Isolated intestinal, liver-intestinal, or multivisceral transplants had been given to the recipients. Recipients across the board were started on anti-thymocyte globulin induction, then kept on tacrolimus and steroids for two to three years.

This CDR3 region has 20 residues. V lost 0 bases and J 2 bases, leaving 23 bases between the germline ends. Germline CDR1 is SGDLS and CDR2 is YYNGEE. Study-wide results and limits: Allograft clonal ratios (graft-versus-host to host-versus-graft) were high in patients who had graft-donor T cell macrochimerism. The recipient marrow held GvH clones, and some of them showed up first in ileum or blood.

TCRdb's copy holds only in-frame clones and misses some; the assay was immunoSEQ multiplex PCR. The sample holds 15,000 to 20,000 clones, 65% to 90% seen once. As to this clone: Its cognate antigen is unknown.

Processed graft tissue released its intraepithelial and lamina propria lymphocytes. This chain uses TRBV9 with TRBJ2-2, with a weak D call TRBD1 (6 bases). Source: ileum tissue, taken about 600 days after intestinal transplantation. This TCR derives from a human patient who received an intestinal transplant, so some T cells may come from the graft donor. CDR3 sequence reads: CASSVGFSRGQRENTGELFF. The CDR3 region has the DNA TGTGCCAGCAGCGTAGGGTTCTCGAGAGGACAGAGGGAAAACACCGGGGAGCTGTTTTTT.